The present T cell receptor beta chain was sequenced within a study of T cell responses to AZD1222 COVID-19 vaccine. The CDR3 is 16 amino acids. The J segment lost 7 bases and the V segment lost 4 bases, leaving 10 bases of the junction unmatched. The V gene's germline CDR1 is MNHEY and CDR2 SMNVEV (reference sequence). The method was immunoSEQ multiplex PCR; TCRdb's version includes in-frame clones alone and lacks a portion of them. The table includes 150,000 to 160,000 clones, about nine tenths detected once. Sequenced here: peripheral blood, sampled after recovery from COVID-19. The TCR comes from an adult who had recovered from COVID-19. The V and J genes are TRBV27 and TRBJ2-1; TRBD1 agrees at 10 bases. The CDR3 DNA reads TGTGCCAGCAGTTCCGGCCGGGACAGGGGCCTGAATGAGCAGTTCTTC. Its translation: CASSSGRDRGLNEQFF.